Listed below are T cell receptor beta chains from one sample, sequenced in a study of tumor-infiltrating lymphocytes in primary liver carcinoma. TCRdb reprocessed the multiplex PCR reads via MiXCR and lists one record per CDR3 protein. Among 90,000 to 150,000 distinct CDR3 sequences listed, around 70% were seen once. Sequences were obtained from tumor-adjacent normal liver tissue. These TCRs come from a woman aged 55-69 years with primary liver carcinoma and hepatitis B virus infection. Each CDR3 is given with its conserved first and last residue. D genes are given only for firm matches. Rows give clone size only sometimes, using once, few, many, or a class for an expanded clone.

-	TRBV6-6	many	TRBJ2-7	TGTGCCAGCAGTTACCCCGAGACCCTCGAGCAGTACTTC	CASSYPETLEQYF
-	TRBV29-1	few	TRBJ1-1	TGTAGCGTTGAGGAACAGACAAACACTGACGCATTCTTC	CSVEEQTNTDAFF
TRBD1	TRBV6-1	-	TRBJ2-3	TGTGCCAGCAGGGCCGGGATAGGGGGCCAAACAGATACGCAGTATTTT	CASRAGIGGQTDTQYF
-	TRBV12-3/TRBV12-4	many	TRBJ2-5	TGTGCCAGCAGTTTAATGGATTGGCTCCCCCCCCACCCTGAAGAGACCCAGTACTTC	CASSLMDWLPPHPEETQYF
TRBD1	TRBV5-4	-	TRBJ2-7	TGTACCAGCAGCTTGGGGACAGGGGGGTACGGGCAGTACTTC	CTSSLGTGGYGQYF
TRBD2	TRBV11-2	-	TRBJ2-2	TGTGCCAGCACACACAGGTCTAGCGGGACCGGGGAGCCGTTTTTT	CASTHRSSGTGEPFF
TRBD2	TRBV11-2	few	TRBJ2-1	TGTGCCAGCAGCTATCCCGTGAGCGGGAGTTCCTACAATGAGCAGCTCTTC	CASSYPVSGSSYNEQLF
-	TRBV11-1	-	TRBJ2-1	TGTGCCAGCAGCTTAGGGTTGGGCCCAGGCTGGGAGCCGTTCTTT	CASSLGLGPGWEPFF
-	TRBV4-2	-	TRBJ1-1	TGTGCCAGCAGCCCATTGGAAGGTCGGGGAAGCACAGAAGCTTTCTTT	CASSPLEGRGSTEAFF
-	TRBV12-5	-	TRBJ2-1	TGTACTAGTGGGGAGACTAGCTCCTACAATGAGCAGTTCTTC	CTSGETSSYNEQFF
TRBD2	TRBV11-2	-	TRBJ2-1	TGTGCCAGCAGCCTTACTAGCGGGAGGTTCCCAGGCGATGAGCAGTTCTTC	CASSLTSGRFPGDEQFF
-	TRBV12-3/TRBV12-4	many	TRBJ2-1	TGTGCCAGCAGACGACTACAGGGAGTATTGTCCAATGAGCAGTTCTTC	CASRRLQGVLSNEQFF
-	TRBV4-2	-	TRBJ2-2	TGTGCCAGCAGCCGAGAAGGGCAAGGGGCGCCCGGGGAGCTGTTTTTT	CASSREGQGAPGELFF
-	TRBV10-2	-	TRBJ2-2	TGCGCCACCAAGGAGGGAACGGCCGGAGAGCTGTTATTT	CATKEGTAGELLF
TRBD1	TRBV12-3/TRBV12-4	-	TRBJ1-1	TGTGCCAGCAGGAGACAGGGAGCGAGCACTGAAGCTTTCTTT	CASRRQGASTEAFF
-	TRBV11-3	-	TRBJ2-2	TGTGCTAGCAGCTTAGACCACAACACCGGGGAGCCGTTCTTT	CASSLDHNTGEPFF
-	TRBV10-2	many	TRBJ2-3	TGCGCCAGCAGTGAAACAGATACGCAGTATTTT	CASSETDTQYF
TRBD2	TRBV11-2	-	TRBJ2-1	TGTGACAGCAGCTTAAATCCGGGTAGCGGGAGGAGGGATGAGCAGTTCTTC	CDSSLNPGSGRRDEQFF
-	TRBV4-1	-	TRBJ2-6	TGCGCCAGCAGCCAAGTGGAGGATGGGGCCAACGTCCTGGCCTTC	CASSQVEDGANVLAF
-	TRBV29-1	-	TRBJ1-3	-	CSVGGHSGQGAGNTIYF
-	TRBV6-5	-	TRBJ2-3	TGTGCCAGCAGTCTCAGCTTAACCCCAGATACGCAATATTTT	CASSLSLTPDTQYF
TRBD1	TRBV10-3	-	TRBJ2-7	TGTGCCATTAACCCTGGGGGGACAGGGAACTACGATCAATACTTC	CAINPGGTGNYDQYF
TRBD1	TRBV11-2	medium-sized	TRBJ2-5	TGTGCCAGCAGCGGGACAGGCTATAAGGGAGAGACCCAGTACTTC	CASSGTGYKGETQYF
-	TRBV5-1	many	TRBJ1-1	TGCGCCAGCAGCCCGCTGACCGATATCACTGAAGCTTTCTTT	CASSPLTDITEAFF
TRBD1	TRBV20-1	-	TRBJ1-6	TGCAGTGCTAGAGATACAGGGGGCGGTAATTTACCCCTCCACTTT	CSARDTGGGNLPLHF
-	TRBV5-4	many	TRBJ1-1	TGTGCCAGCAGCTTGTATCAGAGGAGGAACACTGAAGCTTTCTTT	CASSLYQRRNTEAFF
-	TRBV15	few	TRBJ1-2	TGTGCCACCAGCAGAGTGGACGGGGCGGACTATGGCTACACCTTC	CATSRVDGADYGYTF
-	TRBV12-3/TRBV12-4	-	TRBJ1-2	TGTGCCAGCAGTTGGCTTTTCCAGGATGACTACACCTTC	CASSWLFQDDYTF
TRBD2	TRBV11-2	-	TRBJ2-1	TGTGCCAGCAGCTTAGCCGGGACTAGCGTTTTTGGTGAGCACTTCTTC	CASSLAGTSVFGEHFF
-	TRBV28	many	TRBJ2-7	TGTGCCAGCAGCTCCCCTAGGACCGGCGAGCAGTACTTC	CASSSPRTGEQYF
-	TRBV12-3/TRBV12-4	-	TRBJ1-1	TGTGCCAACCTCGGAGGGGATATGAGTTCTGACACTGAAGCTTTCTTT	CANLGGDMSSDTEAFF
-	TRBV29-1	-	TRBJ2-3	TGCAGCGTAGGAGCGGTAGCTAACACAGATACGCAATATTTT	CSVGAVANTDTQYF
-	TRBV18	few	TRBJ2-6	TGTGCCAGCTCACCACGAGGCAGCCGCCTTCTCTCTGGGGCCAACGTCCTGACTTTC	CASSPRGSRLLSGANVLTF
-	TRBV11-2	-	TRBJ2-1	TGTGTCAGCAGTCACCCCGACAAGGGGGGGAATGAGCAGTTCTTC	CVSSHPDKGGNEQFF
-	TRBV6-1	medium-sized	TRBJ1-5	TGTGCCAGCAGTGATTTGGCCGATAGCAATCAGCCCCAGCATTTT	CASSDLADSNQPQHF
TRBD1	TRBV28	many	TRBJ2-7	TGTGCCAGCAGTTTATGCAGGGACAGATGCGAGCAGTACTTC	CASSLCRDRCEQYF
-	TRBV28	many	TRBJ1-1	TGTGCCAGCAGCCGGGACACGATAAACACTGAAGCTTTCTTT	CASSRDTINTEAFF
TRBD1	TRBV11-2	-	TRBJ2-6	TGTGTCAGCAGCTTAGGGGGCGCAGGGGCCAACATCATGACTTTC	CVSSLGGAGANIMTF
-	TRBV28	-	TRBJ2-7	TGTGCCAGCAGTTTTTATCCCGATTGGGGCAGTTCCTACGAGCAGTACTTC	CASSFYPDWGSSYEQYF
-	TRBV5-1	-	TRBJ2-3	TGCATCAGCTCGCCAGGGTCAGACGGCACAGATATGCAGTATTTT	CISSPGSDGTDMQYF
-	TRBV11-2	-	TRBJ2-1	TGTGCCAGCAGCTATGCTAAGAGGTCCTACAATGAGCAATTCTTC	CASSYAKRSYNEQFF
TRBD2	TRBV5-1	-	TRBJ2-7	TGCGCCAGCAGCTTACTAGCGGGGAGCTACGGACAGTACTTC	CASSLLAGSYGQYF
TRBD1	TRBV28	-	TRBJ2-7	TGCGCCAGCAGTTTCCAGGGGGCACTTTTAGTTTCCTACGAGCAGTACTTC	CASSFQGALLVSYEQYF
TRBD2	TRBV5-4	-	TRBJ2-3	TGTGCCAGTAGCTGGAGTAGCGGGAGAGGAGATACGCAGTGTTTT	CASSWSSGRGDTQCF
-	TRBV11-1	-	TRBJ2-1	TGTGCCAGCAGCTTCTTGAGGGGAAAGTGTGAGCAGTTCTTC	CASSFLRGKCEQFF
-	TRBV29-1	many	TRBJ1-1	TGCAGCGTTGAAGTAGGGGGAGGCACTGAAGCTTTCTTT	CSVEVGGGTEAFF
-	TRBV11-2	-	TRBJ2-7	TGTGCCAGCAGCCGGAGCGGGCCTTCCTACTATGAGCAGTACTTC	CASSRSGPSYYEQYF
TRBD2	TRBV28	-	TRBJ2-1	TGTGCCAGCAGCCTCGGGACTAGCAGTGAGCGGTTCTTC	CASSLGTSSERFF
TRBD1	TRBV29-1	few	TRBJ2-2	TGCAGCACGCGGACAGGGAACACCGGGGGGCTGTTTTTT	CSTRTGNTGGLFF
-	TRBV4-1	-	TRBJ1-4	TGCGCCAGCAGCCAAGCCGACAGATCTAATGGAAAACTGGTTTTT	CASSQADRSNGKLVF
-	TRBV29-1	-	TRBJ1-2	TGCAGGGTTGAAGAGGCCCCCTCGGGACTTGGGGTCTACACCTTC	CRVEEAPSGLGVYTF
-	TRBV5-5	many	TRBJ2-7	TGTGCCAGCAGCTACAGGGACGGGACCTACGAGCAGTACTTC	CASSYRDGTYEQYF
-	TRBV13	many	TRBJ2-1	TGTGCCAGCAGCCCCCTGGGGTCGAGCGGTCCCTACAATGAGCAGTTCTTC	CASSPLGSSGPYNEQFF
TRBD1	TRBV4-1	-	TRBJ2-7	TGCGCCAGCAGCCAGACTACCGGGACAGGGACCTACGAGCAGTACTTC	CASSQTTGTGTYEQYF
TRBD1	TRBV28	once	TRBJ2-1	TGTGCCAGCAGCTCTCAAGGGGACAGGGCGTACAATGGGCAGTTCTTC	CASSSQGDRAYNGQFF